What follows are 5 T cell receptor beta chains derived from one specimen sequenced in a study of blood T cell repertoires in COVID-19. TCRdb's copy holds only in-frame clones and misses some; the assay was immunoSEQ multiplex PCR. Here the sample spans around 190,000 clones, around four fifths being singletons. Sequenced: peripheral blood. The receptor source for this set is a woman in her 70s with COVID-19, enrolled during active disease.

The V gene is TRBV5-1, the J gene TRBJ2-3, with D possibly being TRBD2 (5 bases). This CDR3 contains 14 residues. Trimming stripped 0 bases from V and 5 bases from J, with 10 bases between. Per the germline V gene, CDR1 is SGHRS and CDR2 is YFSETQ. The CDR3 spells CASSLDGVRDTQYF. The CDR3 coding sequence is TGCGCCAGCAGCTTGGACGGGGTGAGAGATACGCAGTATTTT.

The chain links TRBV5-1 to TRBJ2-2; 9 bases are shared with TRBD1. This CDR3 is built from 15 residues. V gave up 9 bases and J gave up 1 base; unmatched junction bases: 7. CDR1 and CDR2 (germline): SGHRS, YFSETQ. The CDR3 nucleotides read TGCGCCACCAAGCCGGGACAGGGGAACACCGGGGAGCTGTTTTTT. It yields the protein CATKPGQGNTGELFF.

V is TRBV27 and J is TRBJ2-7; 8 bases are a match to TRBD2. CDR3 size: 13 residues. Germline V gene data show CDR1 as MNHEY and CDR2 as SMNVEV (reference sequence). Unmatched junction bases numbered 1, after V lost 2 bases and J lost 4 bases. CDR3 DNA sequence: TGTGCCAGCAGTTTAGCGGGAGGTTACGAGCAGTACTTC. This encodes CASSLAGGYEQYF.

This chain joins TRBV28 and TRBJ2-7; the match to TRBD2 covers 15 bases. The length of the CDR3 is 17 residues. Germline loops: CDR1 MDHEN, CDR2 SYDVKM. V dropped 6 bases and J dropped 1; count of bases not matched to a gene: 7. DNA for the CDR3: TGTGCCAGCAGCCCCGGACTAGCGGGAGGGCCTTCCTACGAGCAGTACTTC. This translates into CASSPGLAGGPSYEQYF. The full variable domain, completed using reference TRBV28 and TRBJ2-7, is DVKVTQSSRYLVKRTGEKVFLECVQDMDHENMFWYRQDPGLGLRLIYFSYDVKMKEKGDIPEGYSVSREKKERFSLILESASTNQTSMYLCASSPGLAGGPSYEQYFGPGTRLTVT.

This clone was counted between two and nine times. The J gene is TRBJ2-7, the V gene TRBV7-2; 11 bases are shared with TRBD2. Trimming removed 6 bases from V and 2 bases from J; junction bases left unmatched: 12. Germline lookup yields CDR1 SGHTA and CDR2 FQGNSA. There are 17 residues in the CDR3. The DNA of the CDR3 is TGTGCCAGCAGGTTAACTAGCGGGAGTGGAGAACCCTACGAGCAGTACTTC. Its translation: CASRLTSGSGEPYEQYF.